Following are 6 T cell receptor beta chains from one sample sequenced in a study of T cell repertoires in cytomegalovirus infection. Each CDR3 protein is one row after TCRdb ran MiXCR on the reads. The table records fewer than 550,000 distinct CDR3 sequences, about 15% of them present only once. Specimen: CD8+ T cells from PBMCs. All receptors come from a human donor in good health (CMV status not recorded). Some clones in this sample may be carry-over from other donors' samples.

The table lists this clonotype with many counts. The chain carries TRBV5-5 and TRBJ2-2; 13 nucleotides align to TRBD2. Trimming cost V 2 bases and J 1 base; bases outside gene matches: 14. This CDR3 has 21 amino acids. Germline assignment: CDR1 SGHKS and CDR2 YYEKEE (reference sequence). The CDR3 spells CASSFSFPGLAGPLNTGELFF. DNA of the CDR3: TGTGCCAGCAGCTTTTCTTTCCCGGGACTAGCGGGACCCTTGAACACCGGGGAGCTGTTTTTT.

This clonotype was seen many times. This sequence joins TRBV7-8 and TRBJ2-7; D is possibly TRBD1 or TRBD2 (5 bases each). The V gene lost 1 base and the J gene lost 1 base, with 14 bases spanning the gap. The CDR3 covers 16 residues. Germline loops: CDR1 SGHVS, CDR2 FQNEAQ. The CDR3 DNA follows: TGTGCCAGCAGCTTAGAGGGATTCGGGACGTCCTACGAGCAGTACTTC. Translated, it gives CASSLEGFGTSYEQYF.

This clonotype appeared many times. DNA of the CDR3: TGTGCCAGCAGCCCGGGACGGAACTCTGGAAACACCATATATTTT. Translation: CASSPGRNSGNTIYF. The chain couples TRBV11-2 to TRBJ1-3; D is perhaps TRBD1 (5 bases). In germline, CDR1 is SGHAT, CDR2 FQNNGV. The CDR3 totals 15 residues. V lost 5 bases and J 0 bases, leaving 11 bases between the germline ends.

The sample holds many counts of this clonotype. The V and J genes are TRBV11-3 and TRBJ2-7; the match to TRBD1 covers 9 bases. The V and J ends lost 5 bases and 0 bases, in that order; junction bases with no gene match: 5. Germline loops: CDR1 SGHNT, CDR2 YENEEA. The CDR3 extends over 15 amino acids. CDR3 sequence (DNA): TGTGCCAGCAGCAAGGGGGGACAGGGCTCCTACGAGCAGTACTTC. This codes for CASSKGGQGSYEQYF.

This clonotype was counted between two and nine times. The V and J genes are TRBV19 and TRBJ1-1; perhaps TRBD1 as D (5 bases). V lost 5 bases to trimming and J lost 1 base, with 14 bases between them. This CDR3 region has 15 residues. Germline V lookup: CDR1 LNHDA, CDR2 SQIVND (reference sequence). The CDR3 sequence is CASSPRRTGNTEAFF. The CDR3 DNA follows: TGTGCCAGTAGTCCTCGAAGAACAGGGAACACTGAAGCTTTCTTT.

A few counts support this clonotype. CDR3 region: CASSDFDTAKNIQYF. The CDR3 coding sequence is TGTGCCAGCAGTGACTTTGACACGGCCAAAAACATTCAGTACTTC. The chain carries TRBV6-1 and TRBJ2-4; D call uncertain. Trimming removed 3 bases at V and 1 base at J, with 10 bases between. This CDR3 is 15 amino acids long. Germline CDR1 reads MNHNS; CDR2 reads SASEGT.